This section outlines one T cell receptor (beta chain) sequence together with its context. Its antigen is not yet known. No base quality information exists; no much larger clone differs at one position. From the cysteine up to the phenylalanine, the CDR3 has a length of 14 residues. Here the CDR3 DNA is all that survives: 42 bases in frame from base 1. The germline V gene specifies MGHDK as CDR1 and SYGVNS as CDR2. V is cut by 2 bases and J by 3 bases, and the space between the germline ends is 10 bases. Receptors were amplified or captured by the immunoSEQ multiplex PCR assay. The multiplex PCR relied on a mix of 60 forward primers for TCR Vbeta segments and 13 reverse primers for TCR Jbeta segments. The CDR3 region of rearranged TCR beta genes was amplified from genomic DNA with a multiplex PCR assay. Amplified TCR beta libraries were sequenced as 87-base-pair reads on the Illumina HiSeq System. Per the source publication's procedure: Across the 670 or so repertoires, a later analysis counted some 81 million unique TCR beta chains, roughly 11 million of which were shared by at least two donors. Raw reads were error-corrected and collapsed into unique sequences by a nearest-neighbor algorithm in which closely related sequences were merged to remove PCR and sequencing errors. V, D and J gene segments were assigned by aligning CDR3 sequences to IMGT reference sequences. Each retained sequence needed at least a six-nucleotide match to both a V gene segment and a J gene segment. A rearrangement counted as productive if the CDR3 had no stop codons and remained in frame with V and J, and every other rearrangement counted as non-productive. Following IMGT convention, CDR3 was defined as the stretch from the second conserved V-encoded cysteine to the conserved J-encoded phenylalanine. Sequences without an unambiguous match to a single V gene segment were excluded from the earlier analysis of 500 to 700 of the donors. An earlier analysis of over 450 of the donors classified V segments as functional when productive rearrangements were above 56.7% and as segregating when the standard deviation between donors was above 5%. A statistical classification framework was built to diagnose cytomegalovirus status from the catalog of TCR beta chain sequences. In a later analysis, TCR nucleotide sequences were compared against IMGT/GENE-DB human TR gene sequences so that V and J genes could be assigned. The TCRdist pipeline was used in a later analysis to assign CDR3 sequences and most-parsimonious VDJ recombination scenarios. A later analysis defined each TCR beta chain by its CDR3 amino acid sequence plus V-gene family, and excluded reads lacking a unique V-gene family. As a way to deal with suspected cross-contamination and a sequencing artifact, a later analysis dropped 450 to 700 nucleotide sequences that were highly shared and had low generation probability. A later analysis calculated a clonal expansion index for each public chain from normalized within-repertoire ranks of inferred template counts. In a later analysis, generation probabilities were computed with a VDJ recombination model fitted to out-of-frame rearrangements, and the resulting probabilities were checked against IGoR. A later analysis scored TCR-TCR, TCR-HLA and TCR-CMV co-occurrence with hypergeometric tests, applying a repertoire-size bias correction to TCR pairs. A later analysis estimated false discovery rates by permuting HLA or CMV assignments 20 times. A later analysis grouped co-occurring TCRs with DBSCAN, adding TCRdist sequence similarity when clustering within HLA-allele-positive subsets. Co-occurrence clustering excluded repertoires with fewer than 30,000 or more than 120,000 public chains, plus five with anomalous nucleotide sharing. This is the immuneACCESS table as TCRdb keeps it, with only in-frame sequences that have V and J called. A part of the clones is gone; compared with another copy, unresolved V genes explain less than half, and the rest is unexplained. From that table come the V and J calls and clone size; the DNA was used to work out D and trimming. This sample is represented by 170,000 or so clones; around 80% of them were singletons. Together, the top ten hold about 7% of the sample.

The sample originates from a study of cytomegalovirus exposure and HLA in healthy donors (dated by TCRdb to about 2017). Regarding the research as a whole: An earlier analysis of several hundred of the donors reported 276 Gb of sequence data and some 110 million unique TCR beta sequences obtained from about 179 million T cells. Besides the first cohort of more than 650 subjects, a separate validation cohort made up of some 110 different subjects was used. A later genetic analysis took genome-wide SNP genotypes for about 55% of the 666 donors and used that subset as a discovery cohort. Of the 300 to 400 genotyped donors, around 81% fell in the genetic ancestry cluster associated with self-reported Caucasian donors. A later analysis re-examined previously published TCR beta repertoires from 600 to 700 donors and added high-resolution HLA genotyping to investigate patterns of TCR occurrence. Rather than drawing on any new phenotypic data, the later analysis identified candidate immune exposures from TCR beta sequences and the way those sequences occurred across donors. The study combined high-throughput TCR immunosequencing, statistical association of individual TCRs with disease status, and machine learning to predict cytomegalovirus infection status. Several DR-DQ haplotypes were handled as single units for association and clustering because linkage in the cohort was strong. An early release covering about 600 HLA-typed donors comprised around 300 gigabases of sequencing data and 85 million or so unique TCR sequences. Every repertoire in the discovery cohort had been generated on one and the same sequencing platform. Typing coverage differed by locus: A, B, C, DRB1 and DQB1 were typed in roughly 620-630 donors, DQA1 in 500 to 550, DPA1 in approximately 610, and DPB1 in 400 to 480. The study aimed to test whether cataloging public T cell receptors could reveal signatures of past pathogen exposure. Donor age, sex, ethnicity and CMV serostatus were compiled together with the repertoire data. Using immunosequencing, the study profiled T cell repertoires from about 610 subjects and related those repertoires to cytomegalovirus serostatus. An earlier analysis of approximately 580 of the donors used high-throughput TCR beta sequencing to judge whether each TCR beta V gene segment behaved as functional or pseudogenic. On average, roughly 240,000 unique TCR beta nucleotide sequences were sequenced per donor among some 420 genotyped donors of the cohort, with roughly a sixth of those sequences being non-productive. HLA typing included class I and class II loci at four-digit resolution.

The cohort was made up of several hundred healthy bone marrow donors. All cohort members were sampled while nominally healthy, although unrecorded immune exposures were likely present. The donor was CMV seropositive and was included in the group of approximately 310 seropositive cohort members. Every donor gave a peripheral blood sample, and the peripheral blood mononuclear cells from that sample were used for TCR beta sequencing. Genomic DNA extraction from the blood cell samples was performed with the Qiagen DNeasy Blood Extraction Kit. Broad study findings and their caveats: A later genetic analysis reported fewer N-insertions in productive TCRs among donors in an Asian-associated ancestry cluster than the roughly 700-donor mean. In a later analysis, TCR association rates were found to vary across HLA loci, with the most associated TCRs seen for DRB1 alleles and the fewest for HLA-C alleles. According to a later analysis, parvovirus B19, influenza, CMV and Epstein-Barr virus appeared linked to several top co-occurrence clusters. A further reported finding was that TCR beta sequences accurately predicted the HLA-A and HLA-B alleles for most subjects in the first cohort. The cohort was sequenced for TCR beta chains only, and without alpha or paired-chain data the features that could be detected were limited. A group of highly shared sequence variants was considered likely to be a technical artifact of the sequencing pipeline. Most TCR sequences were seen in very few donors, while some public TCRs were found in many individuals. It was suggested by the authors that the approach could potentially be generalized to other disease states and immunological phenotypes. Because the 87-base-pair reads could not distinguish some IMGT-functional V segments, including TRBV6-2 and TRBV6-3, those segments were excluded. The earlier analysis of about 600 of the donors excluded 15 to 20 rarely observed V segments, including chromosome 9 orphons, because counts were too low. Compared with equally common non-associated chains, HLA-associated TCR beta chains in a later analysis were more clonally expanded and had lower generation probabilities. HLA typing was unavailable for some donors at each locus, so association tests used only the typed subset. V-gene and J-gene trimming of TCR beta chains was associated with a missense DCLRE1C variant in a later genetic analysis, and the association was replicated in an independent cohort. In a later analysis, around 15,000 TCR beta sequences were associated with specific HLA alleles at a false discovery rate of 0.05. Cytomegalovirus status was reported to be diagnosed by the classifier with high specificity and sensitivity in both the original and validation cohorts. The study gave a list of about 150 TCR beta chains associated with cytomegalovirus. Assigning TCR associations to individual alleles was difficult when HLA alleles, especially DR and DQ, strongly co-occurred. In an earlier analysis of some 540 of the donors, most TCR beta V segments appeared in productive rearrangements about 90% or about 30% of the time, broadly matching IMGT annotations. Correlated functional status among segregating V segments might be attributable to linkage disequilibrium, but an unknown experimental factor could not be ruled out. A later analysis found that most CMV-associated TCR beta chains appeared HLA-restricted, with HLA associations seemingly driven largely by CMV exposure. The only immune exposure information available for the cohort was CMV serostatus. Presence/absence analyses assumed roughly uniform sequencing depth across donors, an assumption that may not hold. A few of the identified cytomegalovirus-associated TCR beta chains were confirmed in vitro to be specific for cytomegalovirus antigens.

The chain is made from TRBV25-1 and TRBJ1-1, and perhaps TRBD1 as D gene, on 5 matching bases. The source material was PBMCs. The receptor comes from a man aged 30 to 45 in good health and CMV-seropositive. The CDR3 has the sequence CASSEDGGDTEAFF. The nucleotides read TGTGCCAGCAGTGAAGACGGAGGGGACACTGAAGCTTTCTTT.